This record concerns one T cell receptor (beta chain) sequence. This specimen belongs to a study of shared clonotypes between healthy human individuals. This CDR3 comprises 13 residues. Looked up from germline, CDR1 is KGHSH and CDR2 is LQKENI. V lost 2 bases, J lost 7 bases, and 9 bases lay in between. In the source study's methods: Filtering of immunoSEQ junctional sequences could not match full-length read filtering. Generated by immunoSEQ multiplex PCR, the TCRdb table keeps only in-frame clones and is missing some. V, J and clone size are those of that table, while D and trimming were read from the DNA. The sample yields approximately 740,000 clones, under 80% seen once.

Sequenced input: memory CD4+ T cells sorted from blood. Subset meaning: CD45RA-negative fraction. The chain joins TRBV18 to TRBJ2-1; D is uncertain. This TCR was recovered from a woman aged 30 to 39 in good health. For the CDR3, the DNA is TGTGCCAGCTCACCATCCTCTTTTAATGAGCAGTTCTTC. This sequence encodes CASSPSSFNEQFF. The complete variable domain, with remaining parts taken from reference TRBV18 and TRBJ2-1, reads NAGVMQNPRHLVRRRGQEARLRCSPMKGHSHVYWYRQLPEEGLKFMVYLQKENIIDESGMPKERFSAEFPKEGPSILRIQQVVRGDSAAYFCASSPSSFNEQFFGPGTRLTVL.